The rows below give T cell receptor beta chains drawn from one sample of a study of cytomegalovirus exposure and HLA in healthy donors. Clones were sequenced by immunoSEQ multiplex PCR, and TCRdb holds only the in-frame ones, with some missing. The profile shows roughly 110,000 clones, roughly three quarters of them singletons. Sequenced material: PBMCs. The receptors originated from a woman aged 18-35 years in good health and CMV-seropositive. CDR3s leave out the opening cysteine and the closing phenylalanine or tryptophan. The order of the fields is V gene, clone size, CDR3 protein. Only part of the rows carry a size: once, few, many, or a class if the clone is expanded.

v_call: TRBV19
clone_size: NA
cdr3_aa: ASRSGTGADTGELF

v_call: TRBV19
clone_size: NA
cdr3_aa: ASSIRGGDGEAF

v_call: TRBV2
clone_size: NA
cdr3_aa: ASSAAGGKSGELF

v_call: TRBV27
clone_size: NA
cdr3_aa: ASSLFAGRDRGSEQY

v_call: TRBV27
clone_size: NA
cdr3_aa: ASSSSLWADSQH

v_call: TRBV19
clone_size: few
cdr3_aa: ASSIDGGGTDTQY

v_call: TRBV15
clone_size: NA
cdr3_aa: ATSRSRDSYNEQF

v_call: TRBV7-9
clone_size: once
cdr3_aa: ASSLAMVAGGRGHEQF

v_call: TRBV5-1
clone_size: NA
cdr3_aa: ASSNPGQGATNEKLF

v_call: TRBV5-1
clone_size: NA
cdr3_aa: ASSTTGGGEKLF

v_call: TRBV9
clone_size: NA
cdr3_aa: ASSVVQGGTGELF

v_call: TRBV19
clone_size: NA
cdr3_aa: ASSLRRDNEQF

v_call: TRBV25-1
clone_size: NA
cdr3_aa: ASSESRAGVGTGGYT

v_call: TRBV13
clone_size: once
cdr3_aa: ASSLHGAGDTGELF

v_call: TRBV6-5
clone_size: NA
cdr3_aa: ASSYSWRGEQY

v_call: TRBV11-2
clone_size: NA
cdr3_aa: ASSLLAGRGGELF

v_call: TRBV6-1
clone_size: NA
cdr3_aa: ASRRAGLYEQY

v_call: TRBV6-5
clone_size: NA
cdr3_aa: ASSYSGTEPQPQH

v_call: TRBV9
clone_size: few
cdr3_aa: ASSPWLAGSETQY

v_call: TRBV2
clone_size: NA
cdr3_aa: ASTRTGTQPQH